The present entry profiles one TCR beta chain with its context. Its antigen is still unknown. The source of the sample is a study of cytomegalovirus exposure and HLA in healthy donors. The germline V gene has CDR1 SGHRS and CDR2 YFSETQ. V gave up 0 bases and J gave up 2 bases, with 15 bases separating them. The CDR3 totals 16 residues. General study results and limits: The study listed 150 to 200 cytomegalovirus-associated TCR beta chains. Immune exposure was documented only through CMV serostatus. A previous analysis found most TCR beta V segments productive roughly 90% or roughly 30% of the time.

This PCR relied on a set of 60 Vbeta primers and 13 Jbeta primers. The protocol was immunoSEQ multiplex PCR, while the TCRdb copy is restricted to in-frame clones and leaves out a portion. The sample holds 170,000 or so clones. The origin of this receptor is a man aged 30-40 years in good health and CMV-seronegative. Sequences were obtained from PBMCs. V gene TRBV5-1 combines with J gene TRBJ2-7; TRBD1 might be the D (6 bases). CDR3 sequence: CASSLGNRDNPYEQYF. The CDR3 nucleotides are TGCGCCAGCAGCTTGGGTAACCGGGACAACCCCTACGAGCAGTACTTC.